One and the same sample provided the 29 T cell receptor beta chains below, sequenced in a study of T-cell reconstitution after alpha-beta-depleted transplantation in children. For TCRbeta, the library was prepared with unique molecular identifiers. TCRdb itself ran the PCR reads through MiXCR, one entry per CDR3 protein. The sample has roughly 610,000 distinct CDR3 sequences, approximately 10% seen once; the top ten hold 4%. This specimen consisted of PBMCs from the stem cell graft donor, obtained from the stem cell graft. Source of these receptors: a human donor who donated a stem cell graft to a child with acute myeloid leukemia.

This clonotype was found many times. The gene calls are TRBV20-1 and TRBJ1-5, with 7 bases identical to TRBD1. Germline V gives CDR1 DFQATT, CDR2 SNEGSKA (reference sequence). This CDR3 has 14 amino acids. Germline trimming cut 3 bases from V and 7 bases from J; bases unmatched to any gene: 9. The CDR3 sequence: CSASPDRDRQPQHF. In DNA form, the CDR3 reads TGCAGTGCTAGCCCTGACAGGGATCGGCAGCCCCAGCATTTT.

The chain recombines TRBV20-1 with TRBJ2-1, with 10 nucleotides matching TRBD2. This CDR3 spans 13 amino acids. V shed 3 bases, J shed 10 bases, and the junction held 6 bases outside the gene matches. The germline V gene encodes CDR1 DFQATT and CDR2 SNEGSKA (reference sequence). The CDR3 reads CSARRLAGGEQFF. The CDR3 DNA is TGCAGTGCTAGGCGACTAGCGGGTGGGGAGCAGTTCTTC.

This clonotype was recorded many times. The chain combines TRBV12-3 or TRBV12-4 with TRBJ2-7; 13 bases map to TRBD2. The trim removed 5 bases at V and 4 bases at J, leaving 5 bases unmatched. CDR3 length equals 15 residues. The CDR3 region has the DNA TGTGCCAGCAGTCCCCAGGGACTAGCGGGGTACGAGCAGTACTTC. Encoded protein: CASSPQGLAGYEQYF.

V is TRBV20-1 and J is TRBJ2-3; D gene ambiguous. The CDR3 is 11 amino acids. Germline CDR1 reads DFQATT; CDR2 reads SNEGSKA (reference sequence). V gave up 3 bases and J gave up 4 bases, with 5 bases separating them. The DNA for the CDR3 is TGCAGTGCTAGTCATCCAGATACGCAGTATTTT. Its translation is CSASHPDTQYF.

In the case of this clonotype: One end of the junction fails to match germline, which may point to a read error. The chain employs TRBV28 and TRBJ1-2; a weak D match, TRBD1 (5 bases). Germline V gene data show CDR1 as MDHEN and CDR2 as SYDVKM. The length of the CDR3 is 12 residues. The CDR3 loop is CASSLGRKGPIF. In nucleotides, the CDR3 is TGTGCCAGCAGTTTGGGAAGGAAGGGGCCCATATTC.

The rearrangement joins TRBV11-1 to TRBJ2-1, with D tentatively TRBD2 (5 bases). Trimming stripped 1 base from V and 6 bases from J, with 16 bases between. Germline lookup yields CDR1 SGHAT and CDR2 FQDESV (reference sequence). This CDR3 is built from 16 residues. CDR3 DNA: TGTGCCAGCAGCTTAGTTGACGGGATCGGTGGCAATGAGCAGTTCTTC. Amino acid sequence: CASSLVDGIGGNEQFF.

This clonotype has at least ten counts. The rearrangement joins TRBV29-1 to TRBJ2-1, with 10 bases aligning to TRBD2. The J segment lost 4 bases and the V segment lost 6 bases, leaving 6 bases of the junction unmatched. CDR3 length: 14 amino acids. From germline, CDR1 is SQVTM and CDR2 ANQGSEA. CDR3 sequence (DNA): TGCAGCGTGGCACTAGCGGGAAATTACAATGAGCAGTTCTTC. Protein product: CSVALAGNYNEQFF.

This clonotype was counted a few times. The chain recombines TRBV10-2 with TRBJ2-5; D is unresolved. V was pared by 3 bases and J by 2 bases, with 10 bases between. CDR3 length equals 14 residues. CDR1 is WSHSY, CDR2 SAAADI, per germline. As DNA, the CDR3 is TGCGCCAGCAGTGATCGAAGGGTACAAGAGACCCAGTACTTC. It translates to CASSDRRVQETQYF.

The V call is TRBV12-3 or TRBV12-4, the J call TRBJ1-2; unclear D gene. With 6 bases removed from V and 3 bases from J, the gap between germline ends came to 11 bases. The CDR3 extends over 13 amino acids. CDR3 DNA: TGTGCCAGCAGCCCGACCAGTTACTATGGCTACACCTTC. This codes for CASSPTSYYGYTF.

The genes are TRBV6-5 and TRBJ1-1; D gene ambiguous. This CDR3 region has 12 residues. Germline V lookup: CDR1 MNHEY, CDR2 SVGAGI. V was shortened by 10 bases and J by 4 bases, with 13 bases between the two germline ends. The DNA of the CDR3 is TGTGCCACCTTCATGAGAGGCACTGAAGCTTTCTTT. Translated: CATFMRGTEAFF.

The table lists this clonotype with a few counts. The gene calls are TRBV11-3 and TRBJ2-1; 14 nucleotides line up with TRBD2. The CDR3 is made up of 19 amino acids. V lost 2 bases to trimming and J lost 1 base; unmatched junction nucleotides: 7. Germline V gene lookup returns CDR1 SGHNT and CDR2 YENEEA. The CDR3 DNA follows: TGTGCCAGCAGCTTAAGGGGGACTAGCGGGGGCCTTTCCTACAATGAGCAGTTCTTC. Protein: CASSLRGTSGGLSYNEQFF.

J is TRBJ2-3 and V is TRBV6-1, with TRBD2 matching over 12 bases. Per germline, CDR1 MNHNS and CDR2 SASEGT. The CDR3 runs to 15 residues. V was clipped by 5 bases and J by 4 bases; unmatched bases: 4. The CDR3 is CASSTTSGRSDTQYF. The CDR3 coding sequence is TGTGCCAGCAGTACGACTAGCGGGAGATCAGATACGCAGTATTTT.

There are many counts of this clonotype. The chain recombines TRBV3-1 with TRBJ2-7; TRBD2 matches at 8 bases. This CDR3 has 15 amino acids. The V segment lost 0 bases and the J segment 4 bases; nucleotides outside the gene matches: 5. Germline assignment: CDR1 LGHDT and CDR2 YNNKEL (reference sequence). The CDR3 DNA sequence: TGTGCCAGCAGCCAAGATCGGGGGGGCAGGTACGAGCAGTACTTC. Its translation is CASSQDRGGRYEQYF.

This chain links TRBV20-1 with TRBJ2-5, with 8 nucleotides matching TRBD2. V lost 6 bases, J lost 4 bases, and 10 bases stayed unmatched. The V gene's germline CDR1 is DFQATT and CDR2 SNEGSKA (reference sequence). CDR3 length: 14 amino acids. The CDR3 region is CSATGLASAETQYF. The DNA of the CDR3 is TGCAGTGCAACAGGACTAGCAAGCGCAGAGACCCAGTACTTC.

The chain links TRBV12-3 or TRBV12-4 to TRBJ1-6; 10 bases agree with TRBD1. The CDR3 has 15 amino acids. The junction had 7 bases not matched to a gene; V was cut back by 7 bases and J by 7 bases. CDR3 DNA sequence: TGTGCCAGCACCGAGCGGGGACAGGGGAATTCACCCCTCCACTTT. Encoded protein: CASTERGQGNSPLHF.

The chain is built from TRBV18 and TRBJ2-1; D possibly uses TRBD1 or TRBD2 (5 bases each). The germline gives CDR1 KGHSH, CDR2 LQKENI. CDR3 length equals 13 residues. V dropped 2 bases and J dropped 15 bases, with 17 bases sitting between them. The CDR3 DNA follows: TGTGCCAGCTCACCAGGCTTAGGGGACCCCGGGTTCTTC. Its protein product is CASSPGLGDPGFF.

This clonotype appeared many times. The rearrangement links TRBV28 to TRBJ2-7; the D gene is possibly TRBD2 (6 bases). Trimming pared 1 base from V and 12 bases from J, leaving 19 bases between. Germline CDR1 MDHEN, CDR2 SYDVKM. The CDR3 is 14 residues long. This CDR3 is CASSLSEGRTYGYF. The DNA of the CDR3 is TGTGCCAGCAGTTTATCGGAGGGACGGACATACGGGTACTTC.

The CDR3 nucleotides read TGTGCCAGCAGCGTAGATGCGGAGGGCTACGAGCAGTACTTC. Translation: CASSVDAEGYEQYF. V gene TRBV9 combines with J gene TRBJ2-7, with D possibly being TRBD2 (6 bases). CDR1 SGDLS and CDR2 YYNGEE come from the germline V gene. The CDR3 is 14 amino acids. V was pared by 0 bases and J by 3 bases, with 10 bases between.

This clonotype appeared a few times. The chain carries TRBV5-1 and TRBJ1-3; D gene ambiguous. This CDR3 comprises 15 residues. Trimming removed 4 bases from V and 3 bases from J, with 14 bases in between. Germline V CDR1 and CDR2: SGHRS, YFSETQ. CDR3 nucleotide sequence: TGCGCCAGCAGCCCCCTCGGAGGCCGTGGAAACACCATATATTTT. As protein: CASSPLGGRGNTIYF.

This clonotype occurred a few times. The rearrangement joins TRBV9 to TRBJ2-1, with D possibly being TRBD1 (5 bases). This CDR3 spans 15 amino acids. CDR1 and CDR2 from the germline V gene are SGDLS and YYNGEE. Trimming removed 0 bases from V and 6 bases from J, with 13 bases in between. CDR3 protein: CASSVVSDIGNEQFF. The DNA of the CDR3 is TGTGCCAGCAGCGTAGTTTCGGACATTGGCAATGAGCAGTTCTTC.

This clonotype came up many times. V usage is TRBV6-1 and J usage is TRBJ2-1; D tentatively reads TRBD1 or TRBD2 (6 bases each). V lost 6 bases, J lost 0 bases, and 15 bases lay in between. This CDR3 is 16 amino acids long. The germline gives CDR1 MNHNS, CDR2 SASEGT. Here the CDR3 DNA reads TGTGCCAGCAGCCATCGGGGGCTGAGCTCCTACAATGAGCAGTTCTTC. This translates into CASSHRGLSSYNEQFF.

This clonotype was seen ten or more times. This chain joins TRBV12-3 or TRBV12-4 and TRBJ2-2; perhaps TRBD2 as D (5 bases). V was clipped by 7 bases and J by 6 bases, with 18 bases between them. There are 15 residues in the CDR3. The CDR3 DNA sequence: TGTGCCAGCATTCCGGACTGGCCTCTAGCCGGGGAGCTGTTTTTT. This translates into CASIPDWPLAGELFF.

The chain recombines TRBV6-1 with TRBJ1-5; D possibly corresponds to TRBD1 (5 bases). The ends were cut back, 1 base at V and 4 bases at J, with 14 bases in the middle. The CDR3 is made up of 16 amino acids. Looked up from germline, CDR1 is MNHNS and CDR2 is SASEGT. The CDR3 spells CASSEVGRAPNQPQHF. CDR3 sequence (DNA): TGTGCCAGCAGTGAAGTAGGCAGGGCCCCAAATCAGCCCCAGCATTTT.

The V gene is TRBV9, the J gene TRBJ2-3; D gene ambiguous. CDR1 is SGDLS and CDR2 is YYNGEE in the germline V gene. This CDR3 is 13 amino acids long. V was pared by 0 bases and J by 10 bases, with 12 bases between. This CDR3 is CASSVDGVGSQYF. As DNA, the CDR3 is TGTGCCAGCAGCGTAGATGGAGTGGGGTCGCAGTATTTT.

This clonotype has only a few counts. This chain links TRBV6-2 or TRBV6-3 with TRBJ2-3; 10 bases are shared with TRBD2. The CDR3 is made up of 14 amino acids. J was trimmed by 5 bases and V by 8 bases; bases with no gene match: 7. The V gene's germline CDR1 is MNHEY and CDR2 SVGEGT. The CDR3 sequence: CASFEREGGDTQYF. CDR3 coding DNA: TGTGCCAGCTTTGAGCGGGAGGGTGGAGATACGCAGTATTTT.

This chain joins TRBV20-1 and TRBJ1-6; TRBD1 matches 8 bases. Germline V gene lookup returns CDR1 DFQATT and CDR2 SNEGSKA (reference sequence). Unmatched junction bases numbered 5, after V lost 3 bases and J lost 10 bases. The CDR3 is made up of 13 amino acids. The CDR3 loop is CSARIGQGSPLHF. CDR3 DNA sequence: TGCAGTGCTAGGATAGGACAGGGATCACCCCTCCACTTT.

V and J are TRBV6-2 or TRBV6-3 and TRBJ2-7; weak D call: TRBD1 (5 bases). Trimming removed 0 bases at V and 4 bases at J, with 16 bases between. This CDR3 spans 16 amino acids. CDR1 MNHEY and CDR2 SVGEGT come from the germline V gene. DNA for the CDR3: TGTGCCAGCAGTTACTCGAGCAGAAGCAGGGCTTACGAGCAGTACTTC. Protein product: CASSYSSRSRAYEQYF.

There are a few counts of this clonotype. The chain recombines TRBV7-9 with TRBJ2-1, with D perhaps assigned TRBD1 or TRBD2 (5 bases each). CDR3 size: 14 residues. V lost 5 bases and J lost 12, with 20 bases in between. CDR1 and CDR2 (germline): SEHNR, FQNEAQ (reference sequence). The CDR3 coding sequence is TGTGCCAGCAGCCCCTCGGGACGCCCCAGCGGGCAGTTCTTC. Translating gives CASSPSGRPSGQFF.

The V call is TRBV5-6, the J call TRBJ1-1, with 10 bases lining up with TRBD1. Looked up from germline, CDR1 is SGHDT and CDR2 is YYEEEE. V lost 7 bases, J lost 4 bases, and 4 bases stayed unmatched. The CDR3 runs to 13 residues. CDR3 in amino acids: CASRDRGGTEAFF. As DNA, the CDR3 is TGTGCCAGCCGGGACAGGGGTGGCACTGAAGCTTTCTTT.